This T cell receptor beta chain emerged from a study of blood T cell repertoires in COVID-19. As for the study in general: PBMCs, B-cell-depleted T cells, or T cells were the source of the cDNA or gDNA that made up the material.

The study assigned cohorts using participant-reported clinical history. Two negative PCRs, clearance, or symptom resolution characterized the recovered Cohort 3 donors. Using immunoSEQ multiplex PCR, the repertoire was profiled, and TCRdb retains in-frame clones only, with some absent. The sample carries a few hundred thousand clones, roughly nine tenths recorded once. Of note for this clone: The sample holds other DNA sequences that translate to the same CDR3.

The germline gives CDR1 SGHRS, CDR2 YFSETQ. The CDR3 sequence is 15 residues long. J was trimmed by 4 bases and V by 3 bases; bases with no gene match: 1. The TCR originated in a woman aged 60-75 years who had recovered from COVID-19. This chain joins TRBV5-1 and TRBJ2-2, with 12 bases lining up with TRBD2. The sequencing input was PBMCs or T cells enriched from blood (not recorded which). The CDR3: CASSSGLAGTGELFF. In nucleotides, the CDR3 is TGCGCCAGCAGCTCGGGACTAGCGGGCACCGGGGAGCTGTTTTTT.